This paragraph covers one T cell receptor beta chain sequence. This CDR3 has 15 amino acids. V lost 1 base and J lost 1, with 7 bases in between. Germline assignment: CDR1 WNHNN and CDR2 SYGVQD (reference sequence). These data originate in a study of blood T cell repertoires in COVID-19. Only in-frame clones appear in the TCRdb table, and some are missing; sequencing was by immunoSEQ multiplex PCR. The table lists roughly 170,000 clones, over 80% of them singletons. The sequence derives from a woman between 50 and 59 years old who had recovered from COVID-19. The chain recombines TRBV10-1 with TRBJ1-4; D ambiguous. The material sequenced was PBMCs or T cells enriched from blood (not recorded which). This CDR3 reads CASSELAVTNEKLFF. The CDR3 coding sequence is TGCGCCAGCAGTGAGTTGGCCGTAACTAATGAAAAACTGTTTTTT.